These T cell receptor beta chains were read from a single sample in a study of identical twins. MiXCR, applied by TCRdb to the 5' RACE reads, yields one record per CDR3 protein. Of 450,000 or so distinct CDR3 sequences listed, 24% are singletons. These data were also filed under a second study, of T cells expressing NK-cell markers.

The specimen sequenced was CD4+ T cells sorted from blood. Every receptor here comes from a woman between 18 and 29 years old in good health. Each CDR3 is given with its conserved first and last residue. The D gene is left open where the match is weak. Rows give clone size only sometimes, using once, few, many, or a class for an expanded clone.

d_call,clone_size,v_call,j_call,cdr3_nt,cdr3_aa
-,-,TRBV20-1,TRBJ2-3,TGCAGTGCTGACCTCGGCCAGGTGACAGATACGCAGTATTTT,CSADLGQVTDTQYF
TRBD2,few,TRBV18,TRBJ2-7,TGTGCCAGCTCACCACAGCGGGAGTCCAACGAGCAGTACTTC,CASSPQRESNEQYF
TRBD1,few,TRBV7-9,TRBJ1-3,TGTGCCAGCAGCTTAGCCCTGACAGGGGATGGAAACACCATATATTTT,CASSLALTGDGNTIYF
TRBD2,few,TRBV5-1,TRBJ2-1,TGCGCCAGCAGCAGACTTGGACTAGCGGGAGGGAATGAGCAGTTCTTC,CASSRLGLAGGNEQFF
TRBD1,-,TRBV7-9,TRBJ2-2,TGTGCCAGCAGCTCAGGGACAGGGAGGCCCGGGGAGCTGTTTTTT,CASSSGTGRPGELFF
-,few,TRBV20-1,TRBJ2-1,TGCAGTGCTAGAGATTCCTATGAGCAGTTCTTC,CSARDSYEQFF
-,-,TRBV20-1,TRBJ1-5,TGCAGTGCCAACAAGGGGAGGGGGAGGCAGCCCCAGCATTTT,CSANKGRGRQPQHF
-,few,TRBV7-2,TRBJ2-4,TGTGCCAGCAGCTCCGTGAAGGGGGCCAAAAACATTCAGTACTTC,CASSSVKGAKNIQYF
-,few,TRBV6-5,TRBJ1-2,TGTGCCAGCAGTTCATCGTATTCAGGGGTCGGCTACACCTTC,CASSSSYSGVGYTF
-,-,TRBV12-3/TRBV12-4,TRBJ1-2,TGTGCCAGCAGGAAGACGGCGGGGGCTAACTATGGCTACACCTTC,CASRKTAGANYGYTF
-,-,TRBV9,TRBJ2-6,TGTGCCAGCAGCGCGCCGACTGTCTCTGGGGCCAACGTCCTGACTTTC,CASSAPTVSGANVLTF
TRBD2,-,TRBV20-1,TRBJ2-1,TGCAGTGCTAGCGGGGGGGCTGGTAATCAGCAGTTCTTC,CSASGGAGNQQFF
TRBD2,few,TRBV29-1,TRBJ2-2,TGCAGCGTTGGCGGGGGGGCGATCGGGGAGCTGTTTTTT,CSVGGGAIGELFF
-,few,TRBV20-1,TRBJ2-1,TGCAGTGCTAGTAGGGGAGAAATCCACAATGAGCAGTTCTTC,CSASRGEIHNEQFF
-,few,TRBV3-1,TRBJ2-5,TGTGCCAGCAGCCAAGATCTCGGGGGTAAGACCCAGTACTTC,CASSQDLGGKTQYF
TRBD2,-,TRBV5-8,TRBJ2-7,TGTGCCAGCAGCTTGGTCGTCTTTAGCGGGAGCTCCTACGAGCAGTACTTC,CASSLVVFSGSSYEQYF
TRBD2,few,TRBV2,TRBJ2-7,TGTGCCAGCAGATCGCCGGGACTAGGGTCCGAGCAGTACTTC,CASRSPGLGSEQYF
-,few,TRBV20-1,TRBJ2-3,TGCAGTGCGCTAAAGGAGGGAATGGATACGCAGTATTTT,CSALKEGMDTQYF
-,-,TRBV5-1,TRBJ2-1,TGCGCCAGCAGCCGAGGGACGCGGACCTACAATGAGCAGTTCTTC,CASSRGTRTYNEQFF
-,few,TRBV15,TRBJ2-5,TGTGCCACCAGCAGAGATCGTACCGCTGCTGCCCAAGAGACCCAGTACTTC,CATSRDRTAAAQETQYF
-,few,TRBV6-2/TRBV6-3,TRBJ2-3,TGTGCCAGCAGGGAGGGGGGGGGCCTGGATACGCAGTATTTT,CASREGGGLDTQYF
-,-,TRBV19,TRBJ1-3,TGTGCCAGTTTCCACCCAAGCTCTGGAAACACCATATATTTT,CASFHPSSGNTIYF
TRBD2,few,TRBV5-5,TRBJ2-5,TGTGCCAGCAGCTTGGGCGGGGGTGGGGAGACCCAGTACTTC,CASSLGGGGETQYF
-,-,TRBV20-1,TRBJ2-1,TGCAGTGCTAGCAGGGATAGCAATGAGCAGTTCTTC,CSASRDSNEQFF
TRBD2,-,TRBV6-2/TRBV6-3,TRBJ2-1,TGTGCCACCTCTCTAGCGGGAGTACCCAATGAGCAGTTCTTC,CATSLAGVPNEQFF
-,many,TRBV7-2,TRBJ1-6,TGTGCCAGCAGCTTAGAGGGACTGGATAATTCACCCCTCCACTTT,CASSLEGLDNSPLHF
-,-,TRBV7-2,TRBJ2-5,TGTGCCAGCAGCTTACAATTGGAGACCCAGTACTTC,CASSLQLETQYF
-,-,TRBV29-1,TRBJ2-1,TGCAGCGTTGCCCCTTCGATTCGTGGGGGATACAATGAGCAGTTCTTC,CSVAPSIRGGYNEQFF
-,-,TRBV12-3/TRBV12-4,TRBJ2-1,TGTGCCACAAAGGGGCGGACTAACCGCTATTATGAGCAGTTCTTC,CATKGRTNRYYEQFF
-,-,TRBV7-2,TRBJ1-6,TGTGCCAGCAGCGCGACCCGACCGGCTAGGGCCCTCCACTTT,CASSATRPARALHF
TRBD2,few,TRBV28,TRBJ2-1,TGTGCCAGCAGTTTGTGGACTAGCGGGAGTATAAATGAGCAGTTCTTC,CASSLWTSGSINEQFF
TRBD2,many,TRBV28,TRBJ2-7,TGTGCCAGCAGTTTGGGACTAGGTCGCTACGAGCAGTACTTC,CASSLGLGRYEQYF
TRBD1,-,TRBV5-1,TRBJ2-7,TGCGCCAGCGACCGGGGAGACAGGGGGACCTACGAGCAGTACTTC,CASDRGDRGTYEQYF
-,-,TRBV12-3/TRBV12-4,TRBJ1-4,TGTGCCAGCAGTAATACAGGGACGAAACTGTTTTTT,CASSNTGTKLFF
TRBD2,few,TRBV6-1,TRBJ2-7,TGTGCCAGCAGCCCGAATCTTAGAGGACTAGCGGACTCCTACGAGCAGTACTTC,CASSPNLRGLADSYEQYF
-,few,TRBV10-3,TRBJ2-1,TGTGCCATCAGTGAGTCGGGAGGCCCAAAGTTCTTC,CAISESGGPKFF
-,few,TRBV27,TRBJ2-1,TGTGCCAGCAGTTTCAGGGAAGGGAATGAGCAGTTCTTC,CASSFREGNEQFF
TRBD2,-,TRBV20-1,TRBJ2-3,TGCAGTGCTATAACTAGCGCAACTAGCACAGATACGCAGTATTTT,CSAITSATSTDTQYF
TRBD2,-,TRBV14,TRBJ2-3,TGTGCCAGCAAGCCGGGACTAGCGGGAGAGGTTACAGATACGCAGTATTTT,CASKPGLAGEVTDTQYF
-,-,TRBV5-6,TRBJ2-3,TGTGCCAGCGGATGGGCGGGAAGCGATACGCCGCAGTATTTT,CASGWAGSDTPQYF
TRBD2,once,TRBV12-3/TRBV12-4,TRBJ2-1,TGTGCCAGCAGTTCTAGTAGCGGGAGTTCGAATGAGCAGTTCTTC,CASSSSSGSSNEQFF
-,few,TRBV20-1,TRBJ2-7,TGCAGTGCGGGACCCAGTAGTAGCGAGCAGTACTTC,CSAGPSSSEQYF
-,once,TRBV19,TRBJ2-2,TGTGCCAGTAGTATTGTGAGTAGGCCACCCACCGGGGAGCTGTTTTTT,CASSIVSRPPTGELFF
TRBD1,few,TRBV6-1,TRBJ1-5,TGTGCCAGCAGATCCGGGACAGGGATCAGTCAGCCCCAGCATTTT,CASRSGTGISQPQHF
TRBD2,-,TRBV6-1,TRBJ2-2,TGTGCCAGCAACCGACTAGCGCGCACCGGGGAGCTGTTTTTT,CASNRLARTGELFF
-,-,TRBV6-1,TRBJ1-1,TGTGCCAGCCGGTCACGCAGCGGAGGATGGTACACTGAAGCTTTCTTT,CASRSRSGGWYTEAFF
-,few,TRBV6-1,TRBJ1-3,TGTGCCAGCAGTCGTACAGGAGCTGGAAACACCATGTATTTT,CASSRTGAGNTMYF
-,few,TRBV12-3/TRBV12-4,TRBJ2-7,TGTGCCAGCAGCCCTAAGTGGTTTGCACGCGAGCAGTACTTC,CASSPKWFAREQYF
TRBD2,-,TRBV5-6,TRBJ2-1,TGTGCCAGCAGCCGACTAGCGGGGAGGGTCGGTGAGCAGTTCTTC,CASSRLAGRVGEQFF
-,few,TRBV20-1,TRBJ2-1,TGCAGTGCTAGACGTGGGAGTACCCATTACAATGAGCAGTTCTTC,CSARRGSTHYNEQFF
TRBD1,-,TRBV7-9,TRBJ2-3,TGTGCCAGCAGACAGGGGACGATCACAGATACGCAGTATTTT,CASRQGTITDTQYF
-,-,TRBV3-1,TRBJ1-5,TGTGCCAGCAGCCATTTGGGGGCGAAAGTTCAGCCCCAGCATTTT,CASSHLGAKVQPQHF
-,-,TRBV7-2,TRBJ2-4,TGTGCCAGCAGCTTAGACCAGGGGTGGGACATTCAGTACTTC,CASSLDQGWDIQYF
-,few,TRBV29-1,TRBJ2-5,TGCAGCGCTGCTAGAGATCAAGAGACCCAGTACTTC,CSAARDQETQYF
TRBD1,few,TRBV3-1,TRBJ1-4,TGTGCCACCAGGGGGGGGGCAAATGAAAAACTGTTTTTT,CATRGGANEKLFF
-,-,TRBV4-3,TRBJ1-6,TGCGCCAGCAGCCTGGGAAGCGTTAATTCACCCCTCCACTTT,CASSLGSVNSPLHF
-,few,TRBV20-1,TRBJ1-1,TGCAGTGCCCTAACCAGGTTATCGATTGAAGCTTTCTTT,CSALTRLSIEAFF
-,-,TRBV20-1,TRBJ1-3,TGCAGTGCTAGACAGGGCCCTACTGGAAACACCATATATTTT,CSARQGPTGNTIYF